Below are 9 T cell receptor beta chains sequenced from a single sample in a study of cytomegalovirus exposure and HLA in healthy donors. The PCR made use of 60 Vbeta and 13 Jbeta primers. Data came from immunoSEQ multiplex PCR; TCRdb stores just in-frame clones and leaves some out. The sample holds roughly 100,000 clones, over 75% seen once. The specimen sequenced was PBMCs. The receptors were gathered from a man aged 35-49 years in good health and CMV-seropositive.

The gene calls are TRBV10-1 and TRBJ2-4, with 9 positions matching TRBD1. J gave up 8 bases and V 4 bases, and 9 bases lay outside the gene matches. Germline V CDR1 and CDR2: WNHNN, SYGVQD (reference sequence). CDR3 length: 15 residues. CDR3 amino acids: CASSAGTGSGYIQYF. The CDR3 coding sequence is TGCGCCAGCAGTGCAGGGACAGGGAGTGGATACATTCAGTACTTC.

The chain joins TRBV6-1 to TRBJ2-1; 7 nucleotides line up with TRBD2. CDR3 length: 16 amino acids. Trimming removed 0 bases from V and 7 bases from J; junction bases left unmatched: 9. Germline loops: CDR1 MNHNS, CDR2 SASEGT. The CDR3 sequence: CASSEALGLAANEQFF. The CDR3, as DNA: TGTGCCAGCAGTGAAGCGCTTGGCCTAGCGGCAAATGAGCAGTTCTTC.

The chain has TRBV19 and TRBJ2-3, with 8 bases aligning to TRBD1. The J segment lost 5 bases and the V segment lost 4 bases, leaving 5 bases of the junction unmatched. Germline V lookup: CDR1 LNHDA, CDR2 SQIVND (reference sequence). The CDR3 consists of 14 residues. CDR3 amino acids: CASSNRRGQDTQYF. CDR3 DNA sequence: TGTGCCAGTAGTAATCGCAGGGGGCAAGATACGCAGTATTTT.

The V and J genes are TRBV25-1 and TRBJ2-7, with 7 bases that match TRBD1. This CDR3 region has 13 residues. V gave up 4 bases and J gave up 2 bases; unmatched junction bases: 2. Germline V gene sequence: CDR1 MGHDK, CDR2 SYGVNS. The CDR3 loop reads CASSAGQPYEQYF. In DNA form, the CDR3 reads TGTGCCAGCAGTGCGGGACAGCCCTACGAGCAGTACTTC.

The V and J genes are TRBV10-3 and TRBJ2-2; D is possibly TRBD1 (6 bases). V was cut by 4 bases and J by 5 bases, with 14 bases left in between. The CDR3 is made up of 15 amino acids. CDR1 and CDR2 from the germline V gene are ENHRY and SYGVKD. The DNA for the CDR3 is TGTGCCATCAGTGGGGGCCGGACAGCGACCGGGGAGCTGTTTTTT. As protein: CAISGGRTATGELFF.

The gene calls are TRBV5-4 and TRBJ2-6, with TRBD1 matching 10 bases. Germline CDR1 SGHNT, CDR2 YYREEE (reference sequence). Trimming at V came to 3 bases and at J to 7 bases, leaving 10 bases not matched to a gene. The CDR3 consists of 17 residues. In DNA, the CDR3 is TGTGCCAGCAGCTCGGCCGGGACAGGGGTGTTTGCCAACGTCCTGACTTTC. As protein: CASSSAGTGVFANVLTF.

CDR3: CARGTSGNNEQFF. CDR3 DNA sequence: TGTGCCAGGGGGACTAGCGGTAACAATGAGCAGTTCTTC. This rearrangement joins TRBV2 to TRBJ2-1, with 11 bases identical to TRBD2. The trim removed 9 bases at V and 5 bases at J, leaving 3 bases unmatched. The CDR3 runs to 13 residues. Germline CDR1 reads SNHLY; CDR2 reads FYNNEI.

This clone was counted once. The gene calls are TRBV5-4 and TRBJ1-1; D perhaps matches TRBD1 (6 bases). The germline V gene has CDR1 SGHNT and CDR2 YYREEE (reference sequence). The ends were cut back, 0 bases at V and 1 base at J, with 7 bases in the middle. The CDR3 consists of 14 residues. This chain's CDR3 is CASSLGQANTEAFF. The CDR3 coding sequence is TGTGCCAGCAGCTTGGGACAGGCGAACACTGAAGCTTTCTTT.

The rearrangement links TRBV5-1 to TRBJ2-2; possibly TRBD1 for D (5 bases). This CDR3 spans 13 amino acids. CDR1 and CDR2 (germline): SGHRS, YFSETQ. V was cut by 4 bases and J by 7 bases, with 11 bases left in between. The CDR3 DNA reads as TGCGCCAGCAGCCACGGAACAGGCGGGGAGCTGTTTTTT. Protein sequence: CASSHGTGGELFF.